This T cell receptor (beta chain) was documented in a study of regulatory T cells in long-lasting Graves disease. Study-wide background: Freshly diagnosed Graves' patients had used antithyroid drugs for under 3 months.

CDR3-region Arm-PCR and iRepertoire HTBI primers produced the TCR beta libraries. TCRdb independently ran MiXCR on the multiplex PCR reads; one entry per CDR3 protein. The table includes 450,000 to 700,000 distinct CDR3 sequences, approximately 13% detected once. The CDR3 consists of 13 residues. Trimming took off 7 bases at V and 6 bases at J, with 13 bases between the two ends. Looked up from germline, CDR1 is MNHNS and CDR2 is SASEGT. Study observations and caveats: Patients with persistent disease showed a bias toward TRBV28, TRBJ1-2 and TRBJ2-5.

In its sample, this clonotype was seen many times. Its cognate antigen is unknown. Time point given: newly diagnosed GD, antithyroid drugs for less than 3 months. Generation of the TCR library employed RNA extracted from PBMCs. The same specimen was also included in a second study, on T cells in Graves' hyperthyroidism and ophthalmopathy.

The source material was peripheral blood mononuclear cells (PBMCs), sampled at new diagnosis, from a patient treated with antithyroid drugs. The TCR sequence derives from a man aged 25 to 45 with Graves disease. The V call is TRBV6-1, the J call TRBJ1-5, with D uncertain. The CDR3, as DNA: TGTGCCAGCACCGCACGAGAGGGTCAGCCCCAGCATTTT. Translating it yields CASTAREGQPQHF.